Each of the 2 T cell receptor beta chains below was sequenced from the same sample in a study of blood T cell repertoires in COVID-19. TCRdb's table, derived via immunoSEQ multiplex PCR, lists solely in-frame clones and lacks some. Counted here are about 150,000 clones, about 85% occurring once; the ten biggest clones make up 8.3%. Source material: peripheral blood. The receptors were gathered from a woman aged 55-70 years with COVID-19, enrolled during active disease.

The rearrangement joins TRBV9 to TRBJ2-1; 7 bases are shared with TRBD1. CDR1 and CDR2 (germline): SGDLS, YYNGEE. J was trimmed by 8 bases and V by 3 bases; bases with no gene match: 11. The CDR3 consists of 15 residues. CDR3 protein: CASSERQGASYEQFF. The CDR3 region has the DNA TGTGCCAGCAGCGAACGACAGGGCGCATCTTATGAGCAGTTCTTC.

Here the CDR3 DNA reads TGTGCCAGCAGTCCTTTACTAGCGGGGGGGCCCGGGGAGCTGTTTTTT. Translation: CASSPLLAGGPGELFF. The J gene is TRBJ2-2, the V gene TRBV2; 13 bases align to TRBD2. CDR3 length: 16 amino acids. Germline loops: CDR1 SNHLY, CDR2 FYNNEI. The V segment lost 5 bases and the J segment 6 bases; nucleotides outside the gene matches: 6. Full variable domain (outside the CDR3, taken from reference TRBV2 and TRBJ2-2): EPEVTQTPSHQVTQMGQEVILRCVPISNHLYFYWYRQILGQKVEFLVSFYNNEISEKSEIFDDQFSVERPDGSNFTLKIRSTKLEDSAMYFCASSPLLAGGPGELFFGEGSRLTVL.